This T cell receptor beta chain is from a study of shared clonotypes between healthy human individuals. Study-level results: Researchers sampled only blood; tissue repertoires likely differ. Among donors, clonotype sharing was expected to be affected by sequencing depth.

A word on this clone: The antigen is not known.

Positively selected for CCR7, the CD45RO-negative cells used as naive CD8 cells excluded terminally differentiated effector memory CD45RA+ cells. Sorted-subset replicate PCR reactions contained 150 to 200 ng DNA, corresponding to about 30,000 T cell genomes. Here immunoSEQ multiplex PCR was the method, and the copy in TCRdb shows in-frame clones only, minus some. The sample gives 1.5 million to 2.5 million clones, approximately 94% of which show up once; more than 0.9% is in the top ten. After removal of 4 bases from V and 10 bases from J, the junction contained 15 bases not matched to a gene. The CDR3 spans 16 residues. Germline V gene sequence: CDR1 LGHNA, CDR2 YSLEER.

The sequencing input was naive CD8+ T cells sorted from blood. This TCR was recovered from a man aged 18 to 29 in good health. This sequence joins TRBV4-3 and TRBJ2-1; TRBD1 aligns across 8 bases. The CDR3 protein is CASSLLVGQGPGEQFF. The DNA for the CDR3 is TGCGCCAGCAGCCTCCTAGTAGGACAGGGCCCGGGGGAGCAGTTCTTC.